Presented here are 18 T cell receptor beta chains from one specimen sequenced in a study of blood T cell repertoires in COVID-19. The method was immunoSEQ multiplex PCR; TCRdb's version includes in-frame clones alone and lacks a portion of them. Of under 400,000 clones listed, roughly nine tenths are singletons. The sequencing input was peripheral blood. These TCRs come from a woman aged 55-70 years with COVID-19, enrolled during active disease.

Points on this clone: Mismatch with germline at one junction end may stem from a read error. V usage is TRBV19 and J usage is TRBJ1-1; D possibly corresponds to TRBD1 (6 bases). Germline V gives CDR1 LNHDA, CDR2 SQIVND (reference sequence). The CDR3 covers 11 residues. This CDR3 is CAGGRGTEAFF. The CDR3 DNA reads TGCGCCGGGGGGCGGGGGACTGAAGCTTTCTTT.

This chain links TRBV6-5 with TRBJ2-1; D is possibly TRBD1 (8 bases). The germline CDR1 and CDR2 sequences are MNHEY and SVGAGI. The CDR3 is 15 residues long. The V gene lost 6 bases and the J gene lost 4 bases, with 16 bases spanning the gap. The chain's CDR3 is CASSLDRGGYNEQFF. CDR3 nucleotide sequence: TGTGCCAGCAGCCTTGACAGGGGAGGGTACAATGAGCAGTTCTTC.

The rearrangement joins TRBV27 to TRBJ1-4, with D maybe TRBD1 (6 bases). V lost 2 bases to trimming and J lost 4 bases, with 17 bases between them. The CDR3 is 17 residues long. Germline V gene lookup returns CDR1 MNHEY and CDR2 SMNVEV (reference sequence). CDR3 sequence (DNA): TGTGCCAGCAGTTTACGCCGTCAGGGGAGTGTTAATGAAAAACTGTTTTTT. Amino acid sequence: CASSLRRQGSVNEKLFF.

This clone was picked up a small number of times. The chain uses TRBV30 and TRBJ1-3; weak D call: TRBD1 (5 bases). The CDR3 has 14 amino acids. Per germline, CDR1 GTSNPN and CDR2 SVGIG (reference sequence). V was cut by 5 bases and J by 2 bases, with 13 bases left in between. The CDR3 nucleotides are TGTGCCTGGGACGGGGGAGTACCTGGAAACACCATATATTTT. Translation gives CAWDGGVPGNTIYF.

This clone appeared a few times. The rearrangement joins TRBV28 to TRBJ2-7; D is possibly TRBD2 (6 bases). This CDR3 is 12 amino acids long. V dropped 6 bases and J dropped 9 bases, with 15 bases sitting between them. The germline V gene has CDR1 MDHEN and CDR2 SYDVKM. The CDR3: CASSLGGRGQYF. CDR3 bases: TGTGCCAGCAGCCTGGGCGGGCGGGGGCAGTACTTC.

A few counts support this clone. This chain connects TRBV27 to TRBJ1-1, with D maybe TRBD1 (6 bases). Deletions cut 5 bases from V and 1 base from J, with 11 bases between. Germline V gene lookup returns CDR1 MNHEY and CDR2 SMNVEV (reference sequence). This CDR3 has 14 amino acids. DNA for the CDR3: TGTGCCAGCAGTCCCTGGGGACAGAACACTGAAGCTTTCTTT. It translates to CASSPWGQNTEAFF.

The gene calls are TRBV6-5 and TRBJ2-3; possibly TRBD2 for D (5 bases). The CDR3 loop spans 15 amino acids. Germline-derived CDR1 and CDR2 are MNHEY and SVGAGI. Trimming cost V 6 bases and J 0 bases, with 13 bases left between them. CDR3 region: CASRRDYESTDTQYF. DNA for the CDR3: TGTGCCAGCAGGAGAGACTACGAGAGCACAGATACGCAGTATTTT.

V is TRBV2 and J is TRBJ1-2; D unclear. Looked up from germline, CDR1 is SNHLY and CDR2 is FYNNEI. The ends were cut back, 7 bases at V and 0 bases at J, with 9 bases in the middle. This CDR3 is 13 amino acids long. CDR3 DNA sequence: TGTGCCAGCACGGCCGGGGCTAACTATGGCTACACCTTC. Translation: CASTAGANYGYTF.

The rearrangement joins TRBV5-1 to TRBJ1-1; 7 bases match TRBD1. Germline CDR1 reads SGHRS; CDR2 reads YFSETQ. Germline trimming cut 1 base from V and 6 bases from J; bases unmatched to any gene: 12. This CDR3 spans 16 amino acids. The CDR3 region has the DNA TGCGCCAGCAGCTTGACAGGGGCCGGGAAAAGGGCTGAAGCTTTCTTT. As protein: CASSLTGAGKRAEAFF.

The rearrangement joins TRBV5-6 to TRBJ2-5; D is perhaps TRBD1 (6 bases). V lost 1 base and J lost 2, with 15 bases in between. CDR3 size: 16 residues. Per germline, CDR1 SGHDT and CDR2 YYEEEE. CDR3 loop: CASSLQGRTPQETQYF. In nucleotides, the CDR3 is TGTGCCAGCAGCTTGCAGGGGCGTACTCCTCAAGAGACCCAGTACTTC. The variable domain in full, completed from reference TRBV5-6 and TRBJ2-5, reads DAGVTQSPTHLIKTRGQQVTLRCSPKSGHDTVSWYQQALGQGPQFIFQYYEEEERQRGNFPDRFSGHQFPNYSSELNVNALLLGDSALYLCASSLQGRTPQETQYFGPGTRLLVL.

The rearrangement joins TRBV28 to TRBJ1-6; D gene unclear. The CDR3 runs to 15 residues. Trimming removed 5 bases at V and 8 bases at J, with 16 bases between. Germline V gene sequence: CDR1 MDHEN, CDR2 SYDVKM. This CDR3 is CASSQPAGKDSPLHF. The CDR3, as DNA: TGTGCCAGCAGTCAACCAGCAGGTAAAGATTCACCCCTCCACTTT.

V usage is TRBV6-6 and J usage is TRBJ1-2; D unclear. The CDR3 is 13 amino acids. Germline CDR1 MNHNY, CDR2 SVGAGI (reference sequence). Trimming took off 7 bases at V and 0 bases at J, with 9 bases between the two ends. Here the CDR3 DNA reads TGTGCCAGCACCTCGGGTCCTAACTATGGCTACACCTTC. As protein: CASTSGPNYGYTF.

This clone appeared a few times. The rearrangement links TRBV18 to TRBJ1-1; 9 bases map to TRBD1. The CDR3 totals 16 residues. Germline V gene sequence: CDR1 KGHSH, CDR2 LQKENI. Trimming took 3 bases from V and 3 from J; bases not matched to a gene: 8. The CDR3, as DNA: TGTGCCAGCTCACCCCTGACAGGGGGAGGGTACACTGAAGCTTTCTTT. As protein: CASSPLTGGGYTEAFF.

V usage is TRBV18 and J usage is TRBJ1-2; 7 nucleotides match TRBD1. The germline V gene encodes CDR1 KGHSH and CDR2 LQKENI. Losses at the gene ends were 6 bases for V and 0 bases for J; bases not matched to a gene: 4. The CDR3 extends over 14 amino acids. CDR3 amino acids: CASSGTATNYGYTF. CDR3 DNA: TGTGCCAGCTCCGGGACAGCAACTAACTATGGCTACACCTTC. The full variable domain, completed using reference TRBV18 and TRBJ1-2, is NAGVMQNPRHLVRRRGQEARLRCSPMKGHSHVYWYRQLPEEGLKFMVYLQKENIIDESGMPKERFSAEFPKEGPSILRIQQVVRGDSAAYFCASSGTATNYGYTFGSGTRLTVV.

The CDR3 protein is CASSHLRQGHTEAFF. The DNA of the CDR3 is TGTGCCAGCAGCCACCTCAGGCAGGGGCACACTGAAGCTTTCTTT. The chain combines TRBV14 with TRBJ1-1, with D maybe TRBD1 (6 bases). V was cut by 3 bases and J by 3 bases, with 14 bases left in between. This CDR3 has 15 amino acids. Germline V gene sequence: CDR1 SGHDN, CDR2 FVKESK. Drawing the rest from reference TRBV14 and TRBJ1-1, the complete variable domain is EAGVTQFPSHSVIEKGQTVTLRCDPISGHDNLYWYRRVMGKEIKFLLHFVKESKQDESGMPNNRFLAERTGGTYSTLKVQPAELEDSGVYFCASSHLRQGHTEAFFGQGTRLTVV.

The chain combines TRBV30 with TRBJ1-4; no clear D. The length of the CDR3 is 13 residues. With 0 bases removed from V and 4 bases from J, the gap between germline ends came to 6 bases. Germline CDR1 is GTSNPN and CDR2 is SVGIG (reference sequence). The CDR3 DNA reads TGTGCCTGGAGTGTGGAGAGTAATGAAAAACTGTTTTTT. Encoded protein: CAWSVESNEKLFF.

This clone appeared a single time. The J gene is TRBJ1-1, the V gene TRBV29-1; 7 bases are a match to TRBD1. Germline lookup yields CDR1 SQVTM and CDR2 ANQGSEA. The CDR3 loop spans 12 amino acids. The V gene end was trimmed by 1 base and the J gene end by 6 bases; junction bases not matched to a gene: 2. CDR3 protein: CSVEGTGPEAFF. As DNA, the CDR3 is TGCAGCGTTGAAGGGACAGGACCTGAAGCTTTCTTT.

This chain links TRBV6-2 or TRBV6-3 with TRBJ1-5, with TRBD1 matching 7 bases. The germline CDR1 and CDR2 sequences are MNHEY and SVGEGT. With V trimmed by 2 bases and J by 4 bases, 5 bases remained unmatched. The CDR3 covers 15 residues. DNA of the CDR3: TGTGCCAGCAGTTACCCCTCGACAGGGAATCAGCCCCAGCATTTT. Its translation is CASSYPSTGNQPQHF.